The 25 T cell receptor beta chains below come from one sample, sequenced in a study of post-analysis software for immune sequencing data. Unique molecular identifiers tagged the TCR beta cDNA libraries. TCRdb called the PCR reads again in MiXCR, with one record for every CDR3 protein. The table lists fewer than 850,000 distinct CDR3 sequences, approximately 44% of them singletons. Study conclusions and caveats: In patients, TRBV5-6, TRBV5-1 and TRBV20-1 belonged to five TRBV segments found more frequently than in controls.

These receptors have no known antigen. Material for sequencing was blood. Receptors were obtained from a girl under 18 with multiple sclerosis.

This clonotype turned up a few times. V and J are TRBV11-1 and TRBJ2-1, with 15 bases lining up with TRBD2. The V segment lost 5 bases and the J segment 8 bases; nucleotides outside the gene matches: 7. The CDR3 extends over 16 amino acids. Germline V gives CDR1 SGHAT, CDR2 FQDESV (reference sequence). CDR3: CASSPWTSGRAHEQFF. The CDR3 DNA reads as TGTGCCAGCAGCCCCTGGACTAGCGGGAGGGCCCATGAGCAGTTCTTC.

The V call is TRBV7-2, the J call TRBJ2-1; 8 positions agree with TRBD2. The J call is in doubt because the DNA end fits TRBJ2-5 better. This CDR3 comprises 14 residues. In germline, CDR1 is SGHTA, CDR2 FQGNSA. Here the CDR3 DNA reads TGTGCCAGCAGCTCCACGGGAGGGCCCCTGGCCCAGTACTTC. Translating gives CASSSTGGPLAQYF.

The chain has TRBV7-2 and TRBJ2-1; D is unclear. The CDR3 runs 14 residues. The V gene's germline CDR1 is SGHTA and CDR2 FQGNSA. Trimming cost V 8 bases and J 0 bases, with 11 bases left between them. The CDR3: CASALASSYNEQFF. CDR3 in DNA: TGTGCCAGCGCCCTGGCGAGCTCCTACAATGAGCAGTTCTTC.

The chain carries TRBV20-1 and TRBJ2-7; no clear D gene. Germline V lookup: CDR1 DFQATT, CDR2 SNEGSKA (reference sequence). V lost 7 bases and J 0 bases, leaving 10 bases between the germline ends. CDR3 length: 12 amino acids. As DNA, the CDR3 is TGCAGTGGGATGGTTAGCTCCTACGAGCAGTACTTC. Protein: CSGMVSSYEQYF.

This clonotype came up a few times. The chain combines TRBV4-3 with TRBJ2-1, with D perhaps being TRBD1 or TRBD2 (5 bases each). CDR1 LGHNA and CDR2 YSLEER come from the germline V gene. Trimming took 1 base from V and 0 from J, leaving 13 bases between them. The CDR3 runs 17 residues. The CDR3: CASSQVKGRLSYNEQFF. The CDR3 bases are TGCGCCAGCAGCCAAGTGAAGGGACGACTCTCCTACAATGAGCAGTTCTTC.

V is TRBV10-3 and J is TRBJ2-6, with 12 bases identical to TRBD2. V trimming: 4 bases; J trimming: 2 bases; junction bases outside the gene matches: 18. CDR3 length: 22 amino acids. Germline loops: CDR1 ENHRY, CDR2 SYGVKD. The DNA of the CDR3 is TGTGCCATCAGTGTAAATGGCCCAGTAAGACTAGCGGGAGACCCTGGGGCCAACGTCCTGACTTTC. It translates to CAISVNGPVRLAGDPGANVLTF.

The chain has TRBV7-8 and TRBJ2-5, with D possibly TRBD2 on 5 matching bases. V lost 1 base, J lost 5 bases, and 8 bases lay in between. The CDR3 is 13 amino acids. Looked up from germline, CDR1 is SGHVS and CDR2 is FQNEAQ. CDR3 nucleotide sequence: TGTGCCAGCAGCTTAGAACTAGTGGAGACCCAGTACTTC. This gives the protein CASSLELVETQYF.

V and J are TRBV12-3 or TRBV12-4 and TRBJ2-7, with D tentatively TRBD1 (5 bases). Trimming left V 1 base short and J 7 bases short, with 8 bases between. CDR3 length: 12 amino acids. This CDR3 is CASSLEPGEQYF. DNA of the CDR3: TGTGCCAGCAGTTTAGAACCAGGGGAGCAGTACTTC.

The chain carries TRBV2 and TRBJ2-7; no definite D call. The V end was cut by 2 bases, the J end by 1 base, with 9 bases between. From germline, CDR1 is SNHLY and CDR2 FYNNEI. The CDR3 length is 14 residues. CDR3 DNA sequence: TGTGCCAGCAGTGAATCTAACAGTTCCTACGAGCAGTACTTC. Protein product: CASSESNSSYEQYF.

The chain has TRBV12-5 and TRBJ2-3; D gene ambiguous. Germline V gene lookup returns CDR1 LGHNT and CDR2 FRNRAP. CDR3 size: 13 residues. V lost 2 bases to trimming and J lost 1 base, with 4 bases between them. CDR3: CASGLTGTDTQYF. The CDR3 DNA reads TGTGCTAGTGGTTTGACGGGCACAGATACGCAGTATTTT.

There are a few counts of this clonotype. The rearrangement links TRBV20-1 to TRBJ2-1, with 11 positions matching TRBD2. CDR1 and CDR2 (germline): DFQATT, SNEGSKA (reference sequence). V was clipped by 3 bases and J by 7 bases; unmatched bases: 5. The CDR3 contains 14 residues. The CDR3 is CSASLAGGGNEQFF. CDR3 coding DNA: TGCAGTGCTAGCCTAGCGGGAGGAGGGAATGAGCAGTTCTTC.

The chain uses TRBV4-1 and TRBJ2-1; D is unclear. The CDR3 runs to 17 residues. CDR1 and CDR2 (germline): MGHRA, YSYEKL. The V end was cut by 0 bases, the J end by 0 bases, with 12 bases between. CDR3 sequence: CASSQDNGLSSYNEQFF. The DNA of the CDR3 is TGCGCCAGCAGCCAAGACAACGGGCTGAGCTCCTACAATGAGCAGTTCTTC.

Remarks on this clonotype: A much larger clone is a single base away; this may be a read error. The rearrangement uses TRBV7-9 and TRBJ1-2, with 7 bases aligning to TRBD1. The junction had 11 bases not matched to a gene; V was cut back by 5 bases and J by 8 bases. CDR1 SEHNR and CDR2 FQNEAQ come from the germline V gene (reference sequence). This CDR3 is built from 14 residues. The CDR3, as DNA: TGTGCCAGCAGCGGCGGACAGGCTAGCGACGGCTACACCTTC. This translates into CASSGGQASDGYTF.

The chain combines TRBV4-3 with TRBJ2-3, with 7 nucleotides matching TRBD2. This CDR3 has 16 residues. V dropped 5 bases and J dropped 7; count of bases not matched to a gene: 15. The germline CDR1 and CDR2 sequences are LGHNA and YSLEER. The CDR3 DNA reads TGCGCCAGCAGCGTTTCCCTCGGCGGGAGAGAGAATACGCAGTATTTT. Encoded protein: CASSVSLGGRENTQYF.

The genes are TRBV24-1 and TRBJ2-1; 7 positions match TRBD2. The CDR3 covers 15 residues. V shed 4 bases, J shed 4 bases, and the junction held 6 bases outside the gene matches. CDR1 and CDR2 (germline): KGHDR, SFDVKD. In DNA form, the CDR3 reads TGTGCCACCAGTGAGCGAGCTAGCGGTTACAATGAGCAGTTCTTC. Its protein is CATSERASGYNEQFF.

This clonotype has more than one count but fewer than ten. The chain carries TRBV5-1 and TRBJ2-4; perhaps D is TRBD1 or TRBD2 (6 bases each). This CDR3 is built from 16 residues. The germline V gene has CDR1 SGHRS and CDR2 YFSETQ. Trimming took off 4 bases at V and 0 bases at J, with 14 bases between the two ends. The CDR3 sequence: CASSPNGGLAKNIQYF. The CDR3 nucleotides are TGCGCCAGCAGCCCCAATGGGGGGCTAGCCAAAAACATTCAGTACTTC. Supplemented by reference TRBV5-1 and TRBJ2-4, the full variable domain reads KAGVTQTPRYLIKTRGQQVTLSCSPISGHRSVSWYQQTPGQGLQFLFEYFSETQRNKGNFPGRFSGRQFSNSRSEMNVSTLELGDSALYLCASSPNGGLAKNIQYFGAGTRLSVL.

This clonotype was counted between two and nine times. The genes are TRBV27 and TRBJ2-3, with D perhaps TRBD2 (5 bases). Germline loops: CDR1 MNHEY, CDR2 SMNVEV (reference sequence). The CDR3 has 14 residues. Trimming pared 6 bases from V and 0 bases from J, leaving 10 bases between. CDR3 bases: TGTGCCAGCAGCGGTGGCGGGAGCACAGATACGCAGTATTTT. It yields the protein CASSGGGSTDTQYF.

This clonotype has just a few counts. The chain recombines TRBV2 with TRBJ1-2; D not resolved. Trimming took off 4 bases at V and 5 bases at J, with 14 bases between the two ends. Germline assignment: CDR1 SNHLY and CDR2 FYNNEI. The CDR3 consists of 14 residues. The CDR3 nucleotides read TGTGCCAGCAGTGGTGGCGGGAACGATTATGGCTACACCTTC. Its protein is CASSGGGNDYGYTF.

In its sample, this clonotype was seen a few times. The chain joins TRBV7-9 to TRBJ2-4; 12 bases are shared with TRBD2. V trimming: 1 base; J trimming: 9 bases; junction bases outside the gene matches: 13. This CDR3 is built from 18 residues. Germline V gives CDR1 SEHNR, CDR2 FQNEAQ (reference sequence). The DNA of the CDR3 is TGTGCCAGCAGCTTAGAGATCGGGCTAGCGGGAGGGCAGGGCATTCAGTACTTC. The encoded protein is CASSLEIGLAGGQGIQYF.

The chain employs TRBV13 and TRBJ2-5; D perhaps matches TRBD2 (6 bases). The end of the DNA is better explained by TRBJ2-7, so the J call may be wrong. This CDR3 has 15 amino acids. In germline, CDR1 is PRHDT, CDR2 FYEKMQ (reference sequence). Here the CDR3 reads CASSSGAGFSNEQYF. Here the CDR3 DNA reads TGTGCCAGCAGCTCTGGGGCGGGGTTTTCTAACGAGCAGTACTTC.

The chain has TRBV29-1 and TRBJ2-1, with D unresolved. The CDR3 has 11 amino acids. V was shortened by 3 bases and J by 5 bases, with 5 bases between the two germline ends. Germline V gene data show CDR1 as SQVTM and CDR2 as ANQGSEA. Written as DNA, the CDR3 is TGCAGCGTTGACAGTAACAATGAGCAGTTCTTC. This sequence encodes CSVDSNNEQFF.

The rearrangement links TRBV7-2 to TRBJ2-3; no firm D call. This CDR3 spans 14 amino acids. Trimming pared 5 bases from V and 4 bases from J, leaving 13 bases between. Looked up from germline, CDR1 is SGHTA and CDR2 is FQGNSA. This CDR3 reads CASSPNSYPDTQYF. In DNA, the CDR3 is TGTGCCAGCAGCCCCAACAGCTATCCAGATACGCAGTATTTT.

Only a few counts were recorded for this clonotype. This sequence joins TRBV28 and TRBJ2-5; 7 nucleotides agree with TRBD1. Germline V CDR1 and CDR2: MDHEN, SYDVKM. The CDR3 is 13 amino acids. V dropped 6 bases and J dropped 2; count of bases not matched to a gene: 3. The CDR3 loop reads CASRPGGQETQYF. The CDR3 DNA reads TGTGCCAGCAGACCAGGGGGACAAGAGACCCAGTACTTC.

V is TRBV20-1 and J is TRBJ2-7, with 7 nucleotides matching TRBD2. After removal of 1 base from V and 2 bases from J, the junction contained 8 bases not matched to a gene. The CDR3 runs to 15 residues. Germline CDR1 is DFQATT and CDR2 is SNEGSKA (reference sequence). The CDR3 sequence: CSARGGAGPPYEQYF. The CDR3 nucleotides read TGCAGTGCTAGAGGGGGAGCGGGACCCCCCTACGAGCAGTACTTC.

The chain combines TRBV7-9 with TRBJ2-1, with TRBD2 matching over 12 bases. Germline-derived CDR1 and CDR2 are SEHNR and FQNEAQ (reference sequence). The CDR3 sequence is 14 residues long. The trim removed 6 bases at V and 7 bases at J, leaving 4 bases unmatched. The CDR3 coding sequence is TGTGCCAGCAGGGAGACTAGCGGGAGTAATGAGCAGTTCTTC. It is translated as CASRETSGSNEQFF.